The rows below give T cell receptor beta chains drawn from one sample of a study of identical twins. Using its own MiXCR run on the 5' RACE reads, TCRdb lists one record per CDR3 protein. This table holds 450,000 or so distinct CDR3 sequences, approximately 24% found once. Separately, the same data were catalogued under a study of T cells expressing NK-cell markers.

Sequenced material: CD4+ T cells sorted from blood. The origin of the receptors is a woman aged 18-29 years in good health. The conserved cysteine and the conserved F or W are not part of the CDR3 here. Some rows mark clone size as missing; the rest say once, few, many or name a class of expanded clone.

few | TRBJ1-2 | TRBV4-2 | ASTGTVYGYT
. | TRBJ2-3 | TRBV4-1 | ASSQGDRFGVADTQY
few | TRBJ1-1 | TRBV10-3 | AISPGQGRWTEAF
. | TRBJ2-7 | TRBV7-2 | ASGAQKSEQY
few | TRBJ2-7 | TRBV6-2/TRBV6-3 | ASSYVVPYEQY
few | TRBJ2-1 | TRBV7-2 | ASSLERAYSYNEQF
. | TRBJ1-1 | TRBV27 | ASSLWGDMRYTEAF
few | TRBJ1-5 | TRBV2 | ASSVETGRQPQH
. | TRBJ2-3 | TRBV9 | ASSAPEDTDTQY
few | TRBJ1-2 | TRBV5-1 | ASSLRLGQGFQGYT
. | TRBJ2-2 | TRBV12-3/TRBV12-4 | ASSLRLANTGELF
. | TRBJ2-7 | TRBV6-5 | ASSLTGGPYEQY
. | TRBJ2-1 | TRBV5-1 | ASSPRTSGRERNEQF
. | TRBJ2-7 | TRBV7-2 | ASSTTGTYSYEQY
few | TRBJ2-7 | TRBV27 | ASSLLSEQY
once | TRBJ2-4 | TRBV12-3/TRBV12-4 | ASSGTGVAKNIQY
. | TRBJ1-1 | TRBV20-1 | SAREGFGEAF
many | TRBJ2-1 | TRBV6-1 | ASRITLSNTGEQF
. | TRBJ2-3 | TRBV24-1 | ATSDSGVGTDTQY
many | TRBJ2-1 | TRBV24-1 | ATSDSSRQF
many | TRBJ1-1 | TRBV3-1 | ASSQGRMNTEAF
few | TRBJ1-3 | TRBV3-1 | ASSTGAGNTIY